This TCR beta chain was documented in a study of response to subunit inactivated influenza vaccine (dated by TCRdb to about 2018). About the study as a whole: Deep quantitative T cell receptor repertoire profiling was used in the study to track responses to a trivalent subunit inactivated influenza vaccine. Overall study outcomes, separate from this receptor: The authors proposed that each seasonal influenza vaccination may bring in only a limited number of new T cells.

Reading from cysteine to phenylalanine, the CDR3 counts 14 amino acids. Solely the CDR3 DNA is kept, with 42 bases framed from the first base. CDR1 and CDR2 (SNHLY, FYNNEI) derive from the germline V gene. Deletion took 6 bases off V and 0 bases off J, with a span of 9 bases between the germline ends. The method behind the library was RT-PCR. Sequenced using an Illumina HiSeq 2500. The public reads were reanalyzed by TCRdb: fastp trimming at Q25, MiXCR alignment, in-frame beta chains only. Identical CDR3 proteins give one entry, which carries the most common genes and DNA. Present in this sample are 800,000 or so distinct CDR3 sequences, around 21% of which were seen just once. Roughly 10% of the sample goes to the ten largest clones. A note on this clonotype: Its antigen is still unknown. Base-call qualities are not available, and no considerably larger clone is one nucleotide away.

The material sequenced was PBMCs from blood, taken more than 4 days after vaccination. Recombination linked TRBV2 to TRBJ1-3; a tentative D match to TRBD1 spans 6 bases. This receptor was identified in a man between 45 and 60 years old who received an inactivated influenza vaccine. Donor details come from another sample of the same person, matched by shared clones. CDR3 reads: CASRDSFSGNTIYF. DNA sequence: TGTGCCAGCAGGGACAGTTTCTCTGGAAACACCATATATTTT.